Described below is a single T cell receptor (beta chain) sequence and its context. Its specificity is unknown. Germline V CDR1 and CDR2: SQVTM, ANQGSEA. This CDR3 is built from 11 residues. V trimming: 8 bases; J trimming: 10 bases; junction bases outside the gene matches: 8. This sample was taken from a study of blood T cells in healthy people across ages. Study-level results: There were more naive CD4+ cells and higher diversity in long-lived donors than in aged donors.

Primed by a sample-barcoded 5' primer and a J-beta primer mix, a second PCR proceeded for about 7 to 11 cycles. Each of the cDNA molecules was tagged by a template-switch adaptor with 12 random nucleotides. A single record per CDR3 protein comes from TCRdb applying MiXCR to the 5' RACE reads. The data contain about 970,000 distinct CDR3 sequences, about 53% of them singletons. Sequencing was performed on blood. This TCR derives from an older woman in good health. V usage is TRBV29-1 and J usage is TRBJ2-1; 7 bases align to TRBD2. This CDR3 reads CSTREGYEQFF. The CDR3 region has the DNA TGCAGCACGAGGGAGGGTTACGAGCAGTTCTTC.